One TCR beta chain is described in this entry. The sample comes from a study of cytomegalovirus exposure and HLA in healthy donors. The V gene's germline CDR1 is GTSNPN and CDR2 SVGIG (reference sequence). This CDR3 spans 14 amino acids. V lost 4 bases to trimming and J lost 2 bases; unmatched junction nucleotides: 3. Amplification used 60 Vbeta primers and 13 Jbeta primers. Repertoires were generated with immunoSEQ multiplex PCR, while TCRdb's copy carries only in-frame clones and drops some. Among around 200,000 clones listed, over 70% were seen once. The source of this sequence is a male donor in good health and CMV-seronegative. Input material: PBMCs. The J gene is TRBJ2-1, the V gene TRBV30; 9 bases fit TRBD2. CDR3 protein: CAWKRGGAYNEQFF. In nucleotides, the CDR3 is TGTGCCTGGAAACGCGGGGGGGCCTACAATGAGCAGTTCTTC. The full variable domain, its missing parts supplied by reference TRBV30 and TRBJ2-1, is SQTIHQWPATLVQPVGSPLSLECTVEGTSNPNLYWYRQAAGRGLQLLFYSVGIGQISSEVPQNLSASRPQDRQFILSSKKLLLSDSGFYLCAWKRGGAYNEQFFGPGTRLTVL.